The TCR beta chain under discussion was sequenced for a study of T cell repertoires in cytomegalovirus infection. Study-wide background: CMV infection together with matching HLA type was indicated by public TCR beta signatures.

This clonotype was observed a few times. What it recognizes is unknown. One entry per CDR3 protein results from TCRdb running MiXCR on the reads. The sample lists some 800,000 distinct CDR3 sequences; around a third were seen once. CDR3 length equals 15 residues. Deletions cut 0 bases from V and 8 bases from J, with 17 bases between. The V gene's germline CDR1 is SQVTM and CDR2 ANQGSEA. This sequence was found in a human donor in good health (CMV status not recorded). Some clones in this sample may be carry-over from other donors' samples. The sequencing used cultured CD8+ T cells from PBMCs, collected from culture after CMV antigen stimulation. The chain uses TRBV29-1 and TRBJ2-1, with D tentatively TRBD2 (7 bases). The CDR3 DNA reads as TGCAGCGTTGAAGATCGGCGGGGGCCCAGGGATGAGCAGTTCTTC. This sequence encodes CSVEDRRGPRDEQFF.